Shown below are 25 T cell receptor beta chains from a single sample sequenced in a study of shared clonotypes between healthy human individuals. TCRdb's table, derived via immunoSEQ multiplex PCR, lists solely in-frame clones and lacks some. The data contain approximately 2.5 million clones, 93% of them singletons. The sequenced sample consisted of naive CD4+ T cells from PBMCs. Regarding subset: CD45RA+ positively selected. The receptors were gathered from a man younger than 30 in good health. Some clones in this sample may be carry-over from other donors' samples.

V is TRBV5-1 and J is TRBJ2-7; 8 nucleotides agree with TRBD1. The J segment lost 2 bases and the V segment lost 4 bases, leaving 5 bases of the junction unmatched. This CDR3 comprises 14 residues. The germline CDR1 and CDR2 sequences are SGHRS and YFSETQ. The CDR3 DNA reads TGCGCCAGCAGCCAGGGGGCGAGTACCTACGAGCAGTACTTC. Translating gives CASSQGASTYEQYF. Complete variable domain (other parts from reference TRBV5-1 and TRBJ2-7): KAGVTQTPRYLIKTRGQQVTLSCSPISGHRSVSWYQQTPGQGLQFLFEYFSETQRNKGNFPGRFSGRQFSNSRSEMNVSTLELGDSALYLCASSQGASTYEQYFGPGTRLTVT.

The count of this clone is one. The CDR3 region is CSVQKETQYF. The CDR3, as DNA: TGCAGCGTCCAAAAAGAGACCCAGTACTTC. This chain links TRBV29-1 with TRBJ2-5; D is unresolved. From germline, CDR1 is SQVTM and CDR2 ANQGSEA. The CDR3 length is 10 residues. V lost 6 bases to trimming and J lost 3 bases, with 5 bases between them. The full variable domain, its missing parts supplied by reference TRBV29-1 and TRBJ2-5, is SAVISQKPSRDICQRGTSLTIQCQVDSQVTMMFWYRQQPGQSLTLIATANQGSEATYESGFVIDKFPISRPNLTFSTLTVSNMSPEDSSIYLCSVQKETQYFGPGTRLLVL.

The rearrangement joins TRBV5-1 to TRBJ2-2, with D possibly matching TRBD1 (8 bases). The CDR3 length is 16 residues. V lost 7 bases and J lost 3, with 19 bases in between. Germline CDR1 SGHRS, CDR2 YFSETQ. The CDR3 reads CASLLTGGADTGELFF. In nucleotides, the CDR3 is TGCGCCAGCCTATTAACAGGGGGGGCGGACACCGGGGAGCTGTTTTTT.

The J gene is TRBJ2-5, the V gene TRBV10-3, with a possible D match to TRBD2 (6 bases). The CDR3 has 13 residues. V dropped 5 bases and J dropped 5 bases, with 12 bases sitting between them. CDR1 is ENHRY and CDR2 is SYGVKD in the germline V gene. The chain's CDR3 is CAISSGTLETQYF. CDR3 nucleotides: TGTGCCATCAGTTCCGGGACTCTCGAGACCCAGTACTTC.

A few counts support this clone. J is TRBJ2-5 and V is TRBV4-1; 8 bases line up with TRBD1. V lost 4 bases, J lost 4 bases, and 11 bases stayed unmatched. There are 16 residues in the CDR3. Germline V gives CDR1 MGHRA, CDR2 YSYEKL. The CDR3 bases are TGCGCCAGCAGCCCCGGACAGGGAATTGGTCGAGAGACCCAGTACTTC. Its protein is CASSPGQGIGRETQYF.

DNA of the CDR3: TGTGCCACCCTTCTTTCTGGGGACTACGAGCAGTACTTC. Protein product: CATLLSGDYEQYF. The chain joins TRBV6-1 to TRBJ2-7; no reliable D call. The CDR3 length is 13 residues. V dropped 10 bases and J dropped 3 bases, with 16 bases sitting between them. Germline loops: CDR1 MNHNS, CDR2 SASEGT.

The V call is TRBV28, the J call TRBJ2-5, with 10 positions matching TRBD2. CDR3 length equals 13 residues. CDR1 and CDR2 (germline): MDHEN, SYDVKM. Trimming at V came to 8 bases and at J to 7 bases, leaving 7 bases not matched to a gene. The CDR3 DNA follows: TGTGCCAGCGGCGGTTTAGCGGGAGGGACCCAGTACTTC. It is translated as CASGGLAGGTQYF.

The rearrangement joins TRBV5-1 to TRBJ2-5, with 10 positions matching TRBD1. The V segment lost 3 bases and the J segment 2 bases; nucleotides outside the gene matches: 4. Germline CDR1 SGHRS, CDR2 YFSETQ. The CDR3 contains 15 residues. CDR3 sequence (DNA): TGCGCCAGCAGCTCGCCGGGACAGGGGCAAGAGACCCAGTACTTC. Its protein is CASSSPGQGQETQYF. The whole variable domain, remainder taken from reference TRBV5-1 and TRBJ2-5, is KAGVTQTPRYLIKTRGQQVTLSCSPISGHRSVSWYQQTPGQGLQFLFEYFSETQRNKGNFPGRFSGRQFSNSRSEMNVSTLELGDSALYLCASSSPGQGQETQYFGPGTRLLVL.

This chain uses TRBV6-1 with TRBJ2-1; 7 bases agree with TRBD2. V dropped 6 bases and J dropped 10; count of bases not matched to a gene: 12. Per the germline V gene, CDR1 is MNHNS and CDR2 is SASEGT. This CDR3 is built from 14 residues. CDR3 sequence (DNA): TGTGCCAGCAGAGGCAATGCCGCGGGAGTGGAGCAGTTCTTC. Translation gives CASRGNAAGVEQFF.

CDR3 nucleotide sequence: TGTGCCTGGAGTGCAGGGGGCGCGGGGGAAAAACTGTTTTTT. It encodes CAWSAGGAGEKLFF. The gene calls are TRBV30 and TRBJ1-4, with 8 bases matching TRBD1. CDR1 is GTSNPN, CDR2 SVGIG, per germline (reference sequence). V shed 1 base and J 8 bases; nucleotides not matched to a gene: 6. The CDR3 has 14 residues.

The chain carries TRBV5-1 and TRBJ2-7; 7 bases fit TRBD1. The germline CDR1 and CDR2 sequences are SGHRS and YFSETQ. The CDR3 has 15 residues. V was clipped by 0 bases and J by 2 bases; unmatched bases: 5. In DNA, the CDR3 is TGCGCCAGCAGCTTGGTGACAGGGCCCACCTACGAGCAGTACTTC. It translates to CASSLVTGPTYEQYF.

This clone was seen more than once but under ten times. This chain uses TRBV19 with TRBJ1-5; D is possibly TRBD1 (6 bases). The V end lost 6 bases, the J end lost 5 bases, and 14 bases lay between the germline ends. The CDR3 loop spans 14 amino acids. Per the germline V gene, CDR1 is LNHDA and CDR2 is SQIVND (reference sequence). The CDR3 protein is CASSMWPGDQPQHF. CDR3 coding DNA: TGTGCCAGTAGCATGTGGCCAGGGGATCAGCCCCAGCATTTT.

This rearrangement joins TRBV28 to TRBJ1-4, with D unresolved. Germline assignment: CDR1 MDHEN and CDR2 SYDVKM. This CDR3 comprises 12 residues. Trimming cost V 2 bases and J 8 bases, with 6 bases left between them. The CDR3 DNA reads TGTGCCAGCAGTTTAAGTCCGGAAAAACTGTTTTTT. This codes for CASSLSPEKLFF.

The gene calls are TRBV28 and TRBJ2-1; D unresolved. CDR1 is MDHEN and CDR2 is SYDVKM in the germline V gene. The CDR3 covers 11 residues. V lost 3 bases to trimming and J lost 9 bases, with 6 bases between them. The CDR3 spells CASSLVLEQFF. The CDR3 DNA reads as TGTGCCAGCAGTTTGGTCCTTGAGCAGTTCTTC.

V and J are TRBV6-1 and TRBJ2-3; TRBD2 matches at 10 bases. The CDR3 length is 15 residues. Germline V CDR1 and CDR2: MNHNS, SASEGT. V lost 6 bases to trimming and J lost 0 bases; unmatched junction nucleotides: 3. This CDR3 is CASRPLAGSTDTQYF. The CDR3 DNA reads TGTGCCAGCAGACCACTAGCGGGAAGCACAGATACGCAGTATTTT.

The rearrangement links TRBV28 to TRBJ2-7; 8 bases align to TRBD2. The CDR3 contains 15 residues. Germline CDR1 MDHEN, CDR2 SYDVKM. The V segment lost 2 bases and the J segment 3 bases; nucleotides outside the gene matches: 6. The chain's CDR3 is CASSLGGRTLYEQYF. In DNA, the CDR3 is TGTGCCAGCAGTTTAGGCGGGAGGACCCTCTACGAGCAGTACTTC.

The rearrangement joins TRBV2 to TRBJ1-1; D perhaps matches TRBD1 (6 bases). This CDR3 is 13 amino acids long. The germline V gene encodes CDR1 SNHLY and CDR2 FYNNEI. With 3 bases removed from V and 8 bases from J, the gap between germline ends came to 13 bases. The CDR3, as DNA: TGTGCCAGCAGTGAGACAGGCAGAGTCGAAGCTTTCTTT. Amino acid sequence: CASSETGRVEAFF.

CDR3 protein: CASPGQMNTEAFF. The CDR3 DNA is TGTGCCAGCCCGGGACAGATGAACACTGAAGCTTTCTTT. The rearrangement uses TRBV6-1 and TRBJ1-1; 7 positions agree with TRBD1. V trimming: 8 bases; J trimming: 0 bases; junction bases outside the gene matches: 3. Per germline, CDR1 MNHNS and CDR2 SASEGT. The CDR3 loop spans 13 amino acids.

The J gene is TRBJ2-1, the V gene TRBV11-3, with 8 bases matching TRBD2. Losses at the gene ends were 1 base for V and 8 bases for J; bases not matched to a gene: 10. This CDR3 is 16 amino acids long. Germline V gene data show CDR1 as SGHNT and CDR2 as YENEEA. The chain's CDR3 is CASSLGLSGRGYEQFF. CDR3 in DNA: TGTGCCAGCAGCTTAGGGCTGAGCGGGAGAGGCTATGAGCAGTTCTTC.

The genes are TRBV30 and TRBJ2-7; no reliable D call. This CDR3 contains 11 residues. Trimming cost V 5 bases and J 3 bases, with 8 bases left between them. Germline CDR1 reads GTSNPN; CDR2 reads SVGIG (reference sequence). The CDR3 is CAWGDRYEQYF. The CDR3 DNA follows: TGTGCCTGGGGTGACCGCTACGAGCAGTACTTC.

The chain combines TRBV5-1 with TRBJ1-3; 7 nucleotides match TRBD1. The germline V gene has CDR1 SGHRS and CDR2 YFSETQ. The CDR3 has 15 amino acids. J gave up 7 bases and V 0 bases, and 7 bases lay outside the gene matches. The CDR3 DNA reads TGCGCCAGCAGCTTGGCACCTGACAGGGCCAACACCATATATTTT. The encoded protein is CASSLAPDRANTIYF. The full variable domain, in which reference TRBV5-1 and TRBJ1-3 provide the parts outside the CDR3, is KAGVTQTPRYLIKTRGQQVTLSCSPISGHRSVSWYQQTPGQGLQFLFEYFSETQRNKGNFPGRFSGRQFSNSRSEMNVSTLELGDSALYLCASSLAPDRANTIYFGEGSWLTVV.

CDR3 in DNA: TGTGCCTGGAGGCCTGTATTTGGTCAGGCCACAGATACGCAGTATTTT. Its protein product is CAWRPVFGQATDTQYF. The rearrangement links TRBV30 to TRBJ2-3; no clear D gene. Germline V gene lookup returns CDR1 GTSNPN and CDR2 SVGIG (reference sequence). This CDR3 has 16 amino acids. Trimming stripped 3 bases from V and 2 bases from J, with 18 bases between.

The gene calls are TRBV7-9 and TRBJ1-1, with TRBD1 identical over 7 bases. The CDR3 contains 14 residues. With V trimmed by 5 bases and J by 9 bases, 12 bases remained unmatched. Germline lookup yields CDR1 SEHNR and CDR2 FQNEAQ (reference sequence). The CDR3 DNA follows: TGTGCCAGCAGCCCGACAGGGACCGGGCGTAAAGCTTTCTTT. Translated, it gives CASSPTGTGRKAFF. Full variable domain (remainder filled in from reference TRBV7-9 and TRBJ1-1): DTGVSQNPRHKITKRGQNVTFRCDPISEHNRLYWYRQTLGQGPEFLTYFQNEAQLEKSRLLSDRFSAERPKGSFSTLEIQRTEQGDSAMYLCASSPTGTGRKAFFGQGTRLTVV.

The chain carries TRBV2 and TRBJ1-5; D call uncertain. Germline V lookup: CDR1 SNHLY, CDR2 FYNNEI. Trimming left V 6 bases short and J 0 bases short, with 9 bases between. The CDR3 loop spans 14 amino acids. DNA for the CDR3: TGTGCCAGCAGGGTGACAAATAGCAATCAGCCCCAGCATTTT. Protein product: CASRVTNSNQPQHF.

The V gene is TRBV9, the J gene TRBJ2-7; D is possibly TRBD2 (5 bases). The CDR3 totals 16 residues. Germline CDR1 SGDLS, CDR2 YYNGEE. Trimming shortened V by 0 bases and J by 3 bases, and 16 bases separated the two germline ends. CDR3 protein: CASSVVGDSASYEQYF. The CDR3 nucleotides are TGTGCCAGCAGCGTAGTGGGTGATAGCGCCAGCTACGAGCAGTACTTC. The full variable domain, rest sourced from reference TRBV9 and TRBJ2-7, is DSGVTQTPKHLITATGQRVTLRCSPRSGDLSVYWYQQSLDQGLQFLIQYYNGEERAKGNILERFSAQQFPDLHSELNLSSLELGDSALYFCASSVVGDSASYEQYFGPGTRLTVT.